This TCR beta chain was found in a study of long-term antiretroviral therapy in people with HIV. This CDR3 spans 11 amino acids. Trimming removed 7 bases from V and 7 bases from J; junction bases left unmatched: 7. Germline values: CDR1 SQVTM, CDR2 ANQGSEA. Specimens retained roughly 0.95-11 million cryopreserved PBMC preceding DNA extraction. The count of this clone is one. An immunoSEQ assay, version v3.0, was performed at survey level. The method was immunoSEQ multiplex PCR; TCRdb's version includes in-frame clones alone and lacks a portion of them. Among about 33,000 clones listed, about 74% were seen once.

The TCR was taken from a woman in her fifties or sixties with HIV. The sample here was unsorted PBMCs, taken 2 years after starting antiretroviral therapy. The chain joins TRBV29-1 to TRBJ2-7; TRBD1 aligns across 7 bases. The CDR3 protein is CSGQQGWEQYF. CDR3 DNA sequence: TGCAGCGGTCAACAGGGGTGGGAGCAGTACTTC.